The clone carrying this T cell receptor (beta chain) was found once. Its antigen is still unknown. The data were obtained in a study of lymphopenia after photon versus proton radiotherapy. Regarding the study as a whole: Better survival with proton therapy was suggested as possible, not demonstrated. A bigger post-nadir fall in TCR diversity correlated inversely with survival time in deceased patients. After the lymphocyte nadir, photon-treated repertoires showed oligoclonal expansion, especially of CD8+ Temra cells.

Data came from immunoSEQ multiplex PCR; TCRdb stores just in-frame clones and leaves some out. Among approximately 12,000 clones, roughly nine tenths were seen once, and the ten largest hold about 3.8%. This CDR3 is built from 15 residues. From germline, CDR1 is SGHTA and CDR2 FQGTGA. Trimming took 6 bases from V and 2 from J, leaving 14 bases between them. This receptor was taken from a man aged 60 to 75 with pancreatic cancer. The sequenced sample was peripheral blood, obtained from a patient treated with photon-based radiotherapy. This chain connects TRBV7-3 to TRBJ2-1; D tentatively reads TRBD1 or TRBD2 (6 bases each). CDR3 nucleotides: TGTGCCAGCAGTCTTTTCGGGGGCCCCTACAATGAGCAGTTCTTC. Translating gives CASSLFGGPYNEQFF.